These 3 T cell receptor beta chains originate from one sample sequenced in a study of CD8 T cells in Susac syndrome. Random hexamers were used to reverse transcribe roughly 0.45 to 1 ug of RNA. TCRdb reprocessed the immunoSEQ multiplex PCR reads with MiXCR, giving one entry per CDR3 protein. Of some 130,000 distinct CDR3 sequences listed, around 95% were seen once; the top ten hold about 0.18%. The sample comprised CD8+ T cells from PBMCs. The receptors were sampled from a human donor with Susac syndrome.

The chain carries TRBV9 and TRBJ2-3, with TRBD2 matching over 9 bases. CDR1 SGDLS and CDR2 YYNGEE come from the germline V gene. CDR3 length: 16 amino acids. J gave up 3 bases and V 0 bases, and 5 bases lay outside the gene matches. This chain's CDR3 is CASSVEAGGPTDTQYF. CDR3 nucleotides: TGTGCCAGCAGCGTAGAGGCGGGAGGGCCAACAGATACGCAGTATTTT.

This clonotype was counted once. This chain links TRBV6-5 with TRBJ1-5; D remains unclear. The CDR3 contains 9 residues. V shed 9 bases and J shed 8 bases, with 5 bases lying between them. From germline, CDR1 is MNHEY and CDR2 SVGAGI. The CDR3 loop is CASGEPQHF. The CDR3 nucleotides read TGTGCCAGTGGGGAGCCCCAGCATTTT.

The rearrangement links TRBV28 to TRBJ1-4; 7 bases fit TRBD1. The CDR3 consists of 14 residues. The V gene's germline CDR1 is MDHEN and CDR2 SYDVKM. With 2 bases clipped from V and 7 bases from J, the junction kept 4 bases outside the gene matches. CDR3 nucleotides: TGTGCCAGCAGTTTAAGAGACAGGGTTGAAAAACTGTTTTTT. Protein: CASSLRDRVEKLFF.